This entry concerns a single T cell receptor beta chain. Its antigen is unknown. V lost 5 bases, J lost 10 bases, and 21 bases lay in between. Germline assignment: CDR1 MGHRA and CDR2 YSYEKL. The CDR3 consists of 16 residues. The data derive from a study of blood T cells in healthy people across ages. Study results and limitations: Naive T cell percentage showed a strong correlation with the diversity of TCR beta. Estimates drawn from one million T cells were deemed to understate diversity.

Combining a sample-barcoded 5' primer with a J-beta primer mix, a second PCR ran for roughly 7 to 11 cycles. The template-switch adaptor, which had 12 random nucleotides, put a tag on each cDNA molecule. All samples gave at least 2.5 million CDR3-containing paired-end reads. TCRdb recomputed calls from the 5' RACE reads with MiXCR, one row per CDR3 protein. The profile shows about 2 million distinct CDR3 sequences, about 49% of them singletons. The sequence was collected from a woman aged 40 to 55 in good health. Material: blood. The chain combines TRBV4-1 with TRBJ1-6, with a possible D match to TRBD1 (6 bases). CDR3 region: CASSTPQGPLVSPLHF. The CDR3 nucleotides read TGCGCCAGCAGCACTCCACAGGGACCTTTAGTCTCACCCCTCCACTTT.